The rows below give T cell receptor beta chains drawn from one sample of a study of T cell responses to AZD1222 COVID-19 vaccine. Repertoires were generated with immunoSEQ multiplex PCR, while TCRdb's copy carries only in-frame clones and drops some. The table lists roughly 150,000 clones, approximately 88% of them singletons, with 0.95% to 1.1% in the top ten. The starting material was peripheral blood, obtained 28 days after the second AZD1222 dose. These receptors were collected from an adult who received the AZD1222 COVID-19 vaccine. Both conserved end residues are part of each CDR3. D genes are given only for firm matches. Clone size is shown for a subset of rows, as once, few, many or a class of expanded clone.

D gene: TRBD1
clone size: NA
J gene: TRBJ1-4
V gene: TRBV7-9
CDR3 protein: CASSYWTGDEKLFF
CDR3 DNA: TGTGCCAGCAGCTACTGGACAGGTGACGAAAAACTGTTTTTT

D gene: NA
clone size: NA
J gene: TRBJ2-7
V gene: TRBV15
CDR3 protein: CATSRDRGRNYEQYF
CDR3 DNA: TGTGCCACCAGCAGAGATAGGGGACGGAACTACGAGCAGTACTTC

D gene: NA
clone size: NA
J gene: TRBJ2-5
V gene: TRBV5-8
CDR3 protein: CASSFAETQYF
CDR3 DNA: TGTGCCAGCAGCTTTGCTGAGACCCAGTACTTC

D gene: NA
clone size: NA
J gene: TRBJ2-7
V gene: TRBV10-3
CDR3 protein: CAIRGARGGYEQYF
CDR3 DNA: TGTGCCATCAGGGGAGCCAGGGGGGGTTACGAGCAGTACTTC

D gene: NA
clone size: few
J gene: TRBJ1-5
V gene: TRBV6-2/TRBV6-3
CDR3 protein: CASSHDGIPTNQPQHF
CDR3 DNA: TGTGCCAGCAGTCACGACGGTATACCGACCAATCAGCCCCAGCATTTT

D gene: NA
clone size: NA
J gene: TRBJ1-1
V gene: TRBV27
CDR3 protein: CASSYRAGVNTEAFF
CDR3 DNA: TGTGCCAGCAGCTACAGGGCCGGGGTCAACACTGAAGCTTTCTTT

D gene: TRBD1
clone size: NA
J gene: TRBJ1-2
V gene: TRBV19
CDR3 protein: CASSTRDRGRDGYTF
CDR3 DNA: TGTGCCAGTAGTACCCGGGACAGGGGGCGAGATGGCTACACCTTC

D gene: NA
clone size: NA
J gene: TRBJ1-5
V gene: TRBV18
CDR3 protein: CASSPPVANQPQHF
CDR3 DNA: TGTGCCAGCTCCCCCCCAGTAGCCAATCAGCCCCAGCATTTT

D gene: NA
clone size: NA
J gene: TRBJ2-5
V gene: TRBV3-1/TRBV3-2
CDR3 protein: CASSQYSGDKETQYF
CDR3 DNA: TGTGCCAGCAGCCAATATAGCGGCGATAAAGAGACCCAGTACTTC

D gene: NA
clone size: NA
J gene: TRBJ1-5
V gene: TRBV16
CDR3 protein: CASSHGTRVSNQPQHF
CDR3 DNA: TGTGCCAGCAGCCATGGGACACGAGTTAGCAATCAGCCCCAGCATTTT

D gene: TRBD2
clone size: NA
J gene: TRBJ2-3
V gene: TRBV7-2
CDR3 protein: CATARGGTLGTQYF
CDR3 DNA: TGTGCCACCGCTCGGGGGGGAACCTTAGGTACGCAGTATTTT

D gene: NA
clone size: NA
J gene: TRBJ1-1
V gene: TRBV7-9
CDR3 protein: CASGGAAGALTEAFF
CDR3 DNA: TGTGCCAGCGGGGGAGCGGCAGGGGCCCTGACTGAAGCTTTCTTT

D gene: TRBD1
clone size: NA
J gene: TRBJ1-2
V gene: TRBV3-1/TRBV3-2
CDR3 protein: CASSLTGGYTF
CDR3 DNA: TGTGCCAGCAGCCTGACAGGGGGCTACACCTTC

D gene: NA
clone size: NA
J gene: TRBJ1-1
V gene: TRBV19
CDR3 protein: CASSSSLRGHTEAFF
CDR3 DNA: TGTGCCAGTAGTTCGTCCCTCAGGGGCCACACTGAAGCTTTCTTT

D gene: NA
clone size: few
J gene: TRBJ2-5
V gene: TRBV6-5
CDR3 protein: CASRGDRTQYF
CDR3 DNA: TGTGCCAGCAGGGGCGACCGGACCCAGTACTTC

D gene: TRBD1
clone size: few
J gene: TRBJ2-7
V gene: TRBV10-3
CDR3 protein: CATSGTGLNEQYF
CDR3 DNA: TGTGCCACCTCCGGGACAGGGCTTAACGAGCAGTACTTC

D gene: NA
clone size: NA
J gene: TRBJ1-2
V gene: TRBV4-3
CDR3 protein: CASSQGGVSGYTF
CDR3 DNA: TGCGCCAGCAGCCAGGGTGGGGTGAGTGGCTACACCTTC

D gene: NA
clone size: few
J gene: TRBJ2-7
V gene: TRBV2
CDR3 protein: CASPKEGEQYF
CDR3 DNA: TGTGCCAGCCCCAAGGAGGGCGAGCAGTACTTC

D gene: NA
clone size: once
J gene: TRBJ1-2
V gene: TRBV28
CDR3 protein: CASMATNYNYGYTF
CDR3 DNA: TGTGCCAGCATGGCGACAAATTATAACTATGGCTACACCTTC

D gene: TRBD1
clone size: NA
J gene: TRBJ2-7
V gene: TRBV5-4
CDR3 protein: CASSLGQGPYEQYF
CDR3 DNA: TGTGCCAGCAGCTTGGGACAGGGCCCCTACGAGCAGTACTTC

D gene: TRBD2
clone size: NA
J gene: TRBJ2-1
V gene: TRBV4-2
CDR3 protein: CASSQGTSGLNEQFF
CDR3 DNA: TGTGCCAGCAGCCAGGGGACTAGCGGCCTAAATGAGCAGTTCTTC

D gene: NA
clone size: NA
J gene: TRBJ2-7
V gene: TRBV11-2
CDR3 protein: CASSLDRDTYYEQYF
CDR3 DNA: TGTGCCAGCAGCTTAGACCGGGACACCTACTACGAGCAGTACTTC

D gene: NA
clone size: NA
J gene: TRBJ1-2
V gene: TRBV7-9
CDR3 protein: CASSSAGLFGYTF
CDR3 DNA: TGTGCCAGCAGCTCGGCAGGGTTATTTGGCTACACCTTC

D gene: NA
clone size: NA
J gene: TRBJ2-7
V gene: TRBV11-2
CDR3 protein: CASSLAPDSYEQYF
CDR3 DNA: TGTGCCAGCAGCTTAGCCCCCGATTCCTACGAGCAGTACTTC

D gene: NA
clone size: NA
J gene: TRBJ1-1
V gene: TRBV6-5
CDR3 protein: CASPPWPGGDTEAFF
CDR3 DNA: TGTGCCAGCCCCCCGTGGCCTGGCGGGGACACTGAAGCTTTCTTT

D gene: TRBD1
clone size: NA
J gene: TRBJ2-7
V gene: TRBV5-4
CDR3 protein: CASRPGTGVPYEQYF
CDR3 DNA: TGTGCCAGCAGGCCGGGGACAGGGGTTCCCTACGAGCAGTACTTC

D gene: NA
clone size: once
J gene: TRBJ1-1
V gene: TRBV6-5
CDR3 protein: CASSYALGRDTEAFF
CDR3 DNA: TGTGCCAGCAGTTACGCCCTGGGCAGAGACACTGAAGCTTTCTTT

D gene: NA
clone size: NA
J gene: TRBJ2-4
V gene: TRBV3-1/TRBV3-2
CDR3 protein: CASSHGTLRLLAKNIQYF
CDR3 DNA: TGTGCCAGCAGCCACGGGACACTCCGGTTGCTAGCCAAAAACATTCAGTACTTC

D gene: NA
clone size: NA
J gene: TRBJ1-1
V gene: TRBV19
CDR3 protein: CASSRIGLNTEAFF
CDR3 DNA: TGTGCCAGTAGTCGGATAGGGTTGAACACTGAAGCTTTCTTT

D gene: TRBD2
clone size: NA
J gene: TRBJ2-3
V gene: TRBV2
CDR3 protein: CASSQDLGGTDTQYF
CDR3 DNA: TGTGCCAGCAGCCAGGACTTGGGGGGGACAGATACGCAGTATTTT

D gene: NA
clone size: NA
J gene: TRBJ2-7
V gene: TRBV4-1
CDR3 protein: CASSLQAFYEQYF
CDR3 DNA: TGCGCCAGCAGCCTCCAAGCGTTCTACGAGCAGTACTTC

D gene: TRBD2
clone size: NA
J gene: TRBJ2-1
V gene: TRBV6-2/TRBV6-3
CDR3 protein: CASSGLAGSNEQFF
CDR3 DNA: TGTGCCAGCAGCGGACTAGCGGGGTCGAATGAGCAGTTCTTC

D gene: NA
clone size: NA
J gene: TRBJ2-1
V gene: TRBV5-1
CDR3 protein: CASMRGSYNEQFF
CDR3 DNA: TGCGCCAGCATGCGGGGTTCCTACAATGAGCAGTTCTTC

D gene: NA
clone size: NA
J gene: TRBJ2-1
V gene: TRBV7-6
CDR3 protein: CASSLEGVGHSYNEQFF
CDR3 DNA: TGTGCCAGCAGCTTAGAGGGGGTGGGGCACTCCTACAATGAGCAGTTCTTC

D gene: NA
clone size: NA
J gene: TRBJ1-3
V gene: TRBV11-2
CDR3 protein: CASSPLLGPRGRTRDTIYF
CDR3 DNA: TGTGCCAGCAGCCCACTCCTCGGGCCCCGAGGGAGGACCCGAGACACCATATATTTT

D gene: NA
clone size: NA
J gene: TRBJ1-4
V gene: TRBV25-1
CDR3 protein: CASSAPRGKLFF
CDR3 DNA: TGTGCCAGCAGTGCCCCTAGGGGAAAACTGTTTTTT

D gene: TRBD2
clone size: NA
J gene: TRBJ2-3
V gene: TRBV7-2
CDR3 protein: CASSEPSGGVDTQYF
CDR3 DNA: TGTGCCAGCAGCGAACCTAGCGGGGGTGTAGATACGCAGTATTTT

D gene: TRBD1
clone size: once
J gene: TRBJ1-6
V gene: TRBV5-1
CDR3 protein: CASSSGQQNSPLHF
CDR3 DNA: TGCGCCAGCAGCTCGGGACAGCAAAATTCACCCCTCCACTTT

D gene: NA
clone size: NA
J gene: TRBJ1-2
V gene: TRBV14
CDR3 protein: CASSPREDYGYTF
CDR3 DNA: TGTGCCAGCAGCCCCCGAGAGGACTATGGCTACACCTTC

D gene: NA
clone size: NA
J gene: TRBJ2-3
V gene: TRBV19
CDR3 protein: CASSMGGQGKDTQYF
CDR3 DNA: TGTGCCAGTAGTATGGGGGGTCAGGGCAAAGATACGCAGTATTTT

D gene: NA
clone size: once
J gene: TRBJ2-7
V gene: TRBV19
CDR3 protein: CASSIGGGTVFYEQYF
CDR3 DNA: TGTGCCAGTAGTATTGGGGGGGGGACAGTCTTCTACGAGCAGTACTTC

D gene: NA
clone size: NA
J gene: TRBJ2-4
V gene: TRBV14
CDR3 protein: CASSQVGTGVQYF
CDR3 DNA: TGTGCCAGCAGCCAAGTGGGGACTGGGGTTCAGTACTTC

D gene: TRBD1
clone size: NA
J gene: TRBJ2-2
V gene: TRBV9
CDR3 protein: CASSERQGHTGELFF
CDR3 DNA: TGTGCCAGCAGCGAAAGACAGGGGCACACCGGGGAGCTGTTTTTT

D gene: NA
clone size: NA
J gene: TRBJ1-5
V gene: TRBV6-1
CDR3 protein: CASSFEIQPQHF
CDR3 DNA: TGTGCCAGCAGTTTTGAGATCCAGCCCCAGCATTTT

D gene: NA
clone size: NA
J gene: TRBJ1-1
V gene: TRBV10-3
CDR3 protein: CAIRQNTEAFF
CDR3 DNA: TGTGCCATCAGGCAGAACACTGAAGCTTTCTTT

D gene: NA
clone size: NA
J gene: TRBJ1-6
V gene: TRBV27
CDR3 protein: CASSLIQGSPLHF
CDR3 DNA: TGTGCCAGCAGTTTAATACAGGGTTCACCCCTCCACTTT

D gene: NA
clone size: NA
J gene: TRBJ2-1
V gene: TRBV6-4
CDR3 protein: CASSDSYGGAWDEQFF
CDR3 DNA: TGTGCCAGCAGTGACTCCTATGGGGGGGCCTGGGATGAGCAGTTCTTC

D gene: TRBD1
clone size: NA
J gene: TRBJ1-5
V gene: TRBV2
CDR3 protein: CASRGQGGQPQHF
CDR3 DNA: TGTGCCAGCAGGGGACAGGGGGGGCAGCCCCAGCATTTT

D gene: NA
clone size: NA
J gene: TRBJ1-5
V gene: TRBV24-1
CDR3 protein: CATSHRAGGQNSNQPQHF
CDR3 DNA: TGTGCCACCAGCCACAGGGCTGGGGGACAAAATAGCAATCAGCCCCAGCATTTT

D gene: NA
clone size: few
J gene: TRBJ2-7
V gene: TRBV14
CDR3 protein: CASSQGSGVTDYEQYF
CDR3 DNA: TGTGCCAGCAGCCAAGGCTCTGGGGTAACGGACTACGAGCAGTACTTC

D gene: TRBD1
clone size: NA
J gene: TRBJ1-2
V gene: TRBV29-1
CDR3 protein: CSVAGTESYGYTF
CDR3 DNA: TGCAGCGTTGCGGGGACAGAATCTTATGGCTACACCTTC

D gene: TRBD2
clone size: once
J gene: TRBJ2-1
V gene: TRBV7-9
CDR3 protein: CASSSGLAGFYNEQFF
CDR3 DNA: TGTGCCAGCAGCTCGGGACTAGCGGGCTTCTACAATGAGCAGTTCTTC

D gene: NA
clone size: NA
J gene: TRBJ2-1
V gene: TRBV7-2
CDR3 protein: CASSSSTATYNEQFF
CDR3 DNA: TGTGCCAGCAGCTCCTCGACAGCCACCTACAATGAGCAGTTCTTC

D gene: NA
clone size: NA
J gene: TRBJ1-2
V gene: TRBV4-1
CDR3 protein: CASRWLGPVPGGYTF
CDR3 DNA: TGCGCCAGCAGGTGGTTAGGGCCGGTCCCCGGCGGCTACACCTTC

D gene: TRBD2
clone size: NA
J gene: TRBJ2-1
V gene: TRBV4-3
CDR3 protein: CASSLSGGAGNEQFF
CDR3 DNA: TGCGCCAGCAGCCTTAGCGGGGGGGCCGGGAATGAGCAGTTCTTC